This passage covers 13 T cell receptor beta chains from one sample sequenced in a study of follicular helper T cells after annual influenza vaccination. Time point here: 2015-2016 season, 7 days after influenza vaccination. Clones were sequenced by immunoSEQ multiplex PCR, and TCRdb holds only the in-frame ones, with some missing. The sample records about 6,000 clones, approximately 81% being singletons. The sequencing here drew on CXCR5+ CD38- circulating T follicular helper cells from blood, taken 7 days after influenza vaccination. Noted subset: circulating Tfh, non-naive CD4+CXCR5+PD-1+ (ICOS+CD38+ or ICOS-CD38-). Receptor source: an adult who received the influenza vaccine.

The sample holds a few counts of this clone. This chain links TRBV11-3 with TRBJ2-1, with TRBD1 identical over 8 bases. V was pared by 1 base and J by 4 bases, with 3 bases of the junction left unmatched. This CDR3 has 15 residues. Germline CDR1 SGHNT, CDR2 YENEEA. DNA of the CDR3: TGTGCCAGCAGCTTAGGCGGACAGGGATACAATGAGCAGTTCTTC. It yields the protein CASSLGGQGYNEQFF.

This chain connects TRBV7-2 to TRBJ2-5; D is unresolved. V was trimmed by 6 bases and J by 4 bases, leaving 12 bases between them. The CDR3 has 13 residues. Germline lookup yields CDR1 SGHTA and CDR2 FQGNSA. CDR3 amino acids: CASRPGSPETQYF. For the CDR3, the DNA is TGTGCCAGCAGACCAGGTTCCCCAGAGACCCAGTACTTC. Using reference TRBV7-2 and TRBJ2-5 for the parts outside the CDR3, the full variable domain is GAGVSQSPSNKVTEKGKDVELRCDPISGHTALYWYRQSLGQGLEFLIYFQGNSAPDKSGLPSDRFSAERTGGSVSTLTIQRTQQEDSAVYLCASRPGSPETQYFGPGTRLLVL.

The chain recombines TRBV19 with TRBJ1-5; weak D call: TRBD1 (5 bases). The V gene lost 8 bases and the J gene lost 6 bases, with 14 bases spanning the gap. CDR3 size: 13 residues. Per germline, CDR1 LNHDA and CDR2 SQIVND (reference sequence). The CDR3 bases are TGTGCCAGTGGCGCAGGGTTGTCTCAGCCCCAGCATTTT. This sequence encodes CASGAGLSQPQHF.

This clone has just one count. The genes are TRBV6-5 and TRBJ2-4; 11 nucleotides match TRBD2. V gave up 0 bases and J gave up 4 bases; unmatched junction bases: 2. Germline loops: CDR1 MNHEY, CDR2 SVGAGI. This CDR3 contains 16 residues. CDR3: CASSYSGTSGKNIQYF. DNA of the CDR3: TGTGCCAGCAGTTACTCGGGGACTAGCGGAAAAAACATTCAGTACTTC.

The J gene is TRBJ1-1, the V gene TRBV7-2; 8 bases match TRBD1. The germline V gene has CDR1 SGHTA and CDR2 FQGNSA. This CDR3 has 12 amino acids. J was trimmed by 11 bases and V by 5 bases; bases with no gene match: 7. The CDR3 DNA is TGTGCCAGCAGCCATCCGGACAGGGACGCTTTCTTT. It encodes CASSHPDRDAFF.

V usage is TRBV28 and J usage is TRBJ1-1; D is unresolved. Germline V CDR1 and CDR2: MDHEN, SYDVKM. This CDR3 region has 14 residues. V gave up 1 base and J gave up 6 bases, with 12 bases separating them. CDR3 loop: CASSLSRLPAEAFF. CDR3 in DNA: TGTGCCAGCAGTTTATCTCGGTTACCCGCTGAAGCTTTCTTT.

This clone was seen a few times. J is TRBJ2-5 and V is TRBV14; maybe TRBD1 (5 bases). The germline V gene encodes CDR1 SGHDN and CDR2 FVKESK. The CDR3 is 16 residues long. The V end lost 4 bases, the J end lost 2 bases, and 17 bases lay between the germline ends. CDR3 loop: CASSLLISRQQETQYF. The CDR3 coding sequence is TGTGCCAGCAGCCTACTGATCTCGAGACAGCAAGAGACCCAGTACTTC.

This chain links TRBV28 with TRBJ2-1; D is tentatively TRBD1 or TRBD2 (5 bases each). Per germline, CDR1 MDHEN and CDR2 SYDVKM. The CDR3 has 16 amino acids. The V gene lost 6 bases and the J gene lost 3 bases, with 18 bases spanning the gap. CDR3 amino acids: CASRFQGAGYYNEQFF. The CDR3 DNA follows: TGTGCCAGCAGATTTCAAGGGGCGGGCTACTACAATGAGCAGTTCTTC.

CDR3: CASSDRGLGNQPQHF. The CDR3 bases are TGTGCCAGCAGCGACAGGGGGCTTGGCAATCAGCCCCAGCATTTT. The chain recombines TRBV6-1 with TRBJ1-5, with 10 bases fitting TRBD1. This CDR3 spans 15 amino acids. The V gene's germline CDR1 is MNHNS and CDR2 SASEGT. The V segment lost 6 bases and the J segment 2 bases; nucleotides outside the gene matches: 4.

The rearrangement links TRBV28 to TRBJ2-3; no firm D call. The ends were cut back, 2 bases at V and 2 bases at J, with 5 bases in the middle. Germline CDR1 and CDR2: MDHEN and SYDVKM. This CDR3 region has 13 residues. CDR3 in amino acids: CASSLRATDTQYF. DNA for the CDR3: TGTGCCAGCAGTTTAAGGGCCACAGATACGCAGTATTTT.

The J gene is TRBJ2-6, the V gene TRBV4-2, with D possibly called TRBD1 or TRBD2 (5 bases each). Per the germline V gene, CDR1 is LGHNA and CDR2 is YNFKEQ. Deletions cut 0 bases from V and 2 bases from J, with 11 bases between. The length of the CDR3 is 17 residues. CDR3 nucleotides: TGTGCCAGCAGCCAAGACGGGCCGGGACCTGGGGCCAACGTCCTGACTTTC. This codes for CASSQDGPGPGANVLTF.

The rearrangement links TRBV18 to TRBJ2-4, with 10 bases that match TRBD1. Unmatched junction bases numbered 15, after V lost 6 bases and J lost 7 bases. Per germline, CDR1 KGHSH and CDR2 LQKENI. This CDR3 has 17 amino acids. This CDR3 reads CASSRERTGGELNIQYF. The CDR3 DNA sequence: TGTGCCAGCTCGCGAGAGCGGACAGGGGGGGAGTTGAACATTCAGTACTTC.

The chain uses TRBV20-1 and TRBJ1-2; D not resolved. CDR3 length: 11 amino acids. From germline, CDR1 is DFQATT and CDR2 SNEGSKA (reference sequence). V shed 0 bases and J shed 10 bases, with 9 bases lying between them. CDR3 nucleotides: TGCAGTGCTAGAGACGACCGGGACTACACCTTC. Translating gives CSARDDRDYTF.